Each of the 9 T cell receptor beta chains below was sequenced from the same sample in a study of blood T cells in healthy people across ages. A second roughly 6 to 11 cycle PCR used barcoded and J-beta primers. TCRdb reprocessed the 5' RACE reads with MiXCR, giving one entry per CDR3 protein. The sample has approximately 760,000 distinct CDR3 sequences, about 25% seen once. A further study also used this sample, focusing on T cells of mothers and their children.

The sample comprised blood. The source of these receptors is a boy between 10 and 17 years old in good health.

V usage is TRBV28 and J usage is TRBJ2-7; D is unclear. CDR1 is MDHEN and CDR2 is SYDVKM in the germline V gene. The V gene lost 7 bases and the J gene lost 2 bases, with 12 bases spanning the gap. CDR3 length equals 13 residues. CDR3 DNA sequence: TGTGCCAGCATAGGGCGGACCCCCTACGAGCAGTACTTC. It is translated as CASIGRTPYEQYF.

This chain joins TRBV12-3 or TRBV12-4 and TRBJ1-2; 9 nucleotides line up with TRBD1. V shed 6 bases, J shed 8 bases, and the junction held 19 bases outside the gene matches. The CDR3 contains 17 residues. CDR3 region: CASSYRDRVYTGGGYTF. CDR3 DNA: TGTGCCAGCAGCTACCGGGACAGGGTCTATACGGGCGGGGGCTACACCTTC.

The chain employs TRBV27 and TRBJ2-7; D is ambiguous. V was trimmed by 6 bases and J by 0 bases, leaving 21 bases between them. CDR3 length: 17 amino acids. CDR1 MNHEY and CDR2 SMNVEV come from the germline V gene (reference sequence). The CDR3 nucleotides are TGTGCCAGCAGCCTCCCGAAGGGAATCCGAAGCTCCTACGAGCAGTACTTC. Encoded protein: CASSLPKGIRSSYEQYF.

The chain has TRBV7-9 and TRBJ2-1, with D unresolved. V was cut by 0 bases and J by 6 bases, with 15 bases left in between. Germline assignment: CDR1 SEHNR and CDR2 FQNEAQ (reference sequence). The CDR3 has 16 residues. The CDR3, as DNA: TGTGCCAGCAGCTTAGCGCTTACTGCTTACCTCAATGAGCAGTTCTTC. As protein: CASSLALTAYLNEQFF.

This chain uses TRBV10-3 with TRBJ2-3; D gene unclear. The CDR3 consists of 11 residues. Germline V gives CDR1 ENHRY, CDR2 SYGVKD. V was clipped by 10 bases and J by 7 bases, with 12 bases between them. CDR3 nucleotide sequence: TGTGCCACCTCTCTTGACTATACGCAGTATTTT. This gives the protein CATSLDYTQYF.

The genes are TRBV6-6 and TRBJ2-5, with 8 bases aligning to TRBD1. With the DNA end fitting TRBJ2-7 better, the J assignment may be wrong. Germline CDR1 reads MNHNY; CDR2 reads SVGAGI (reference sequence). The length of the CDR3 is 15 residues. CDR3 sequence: CASSYGTGRSYEQYF. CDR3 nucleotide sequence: TGTGCCAGCAGTTATGGGACAGGCCGATCCTACGAGCAGTACTTC.

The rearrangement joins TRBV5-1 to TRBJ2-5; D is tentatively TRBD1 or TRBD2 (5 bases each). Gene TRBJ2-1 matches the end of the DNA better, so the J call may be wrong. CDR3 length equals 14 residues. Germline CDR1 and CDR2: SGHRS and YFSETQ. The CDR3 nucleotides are TGCGCCAGCAGCTTGTTACGTATGAGGGGTGAGCAGTTCTTC. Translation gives CASSLLRMRGEQFF.

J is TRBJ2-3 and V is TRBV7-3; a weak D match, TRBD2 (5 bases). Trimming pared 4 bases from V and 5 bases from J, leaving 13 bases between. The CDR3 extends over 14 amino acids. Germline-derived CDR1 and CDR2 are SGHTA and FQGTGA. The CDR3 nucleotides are TGTGCCAGCAGCTCGCGCGGGTCGGGAGATACGCAGTATTTT. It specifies CASSSRGSGDTQYF.

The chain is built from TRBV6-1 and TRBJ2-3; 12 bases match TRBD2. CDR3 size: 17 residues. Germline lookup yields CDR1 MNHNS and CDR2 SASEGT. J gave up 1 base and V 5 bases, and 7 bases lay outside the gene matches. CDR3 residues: CASSQTSGGMGTDTQYF. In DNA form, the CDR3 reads TGTGCCAGCAGTCAGACTAGCGGGGGTATGGGCACAGATACGCAGTATTTT.